The 26 T cell receptor beta chains in this list originate from one sample, sequenced in a study of identical twins. TCRdb fed the 5' RACE reads into MiXCR, producing one record per CDR3 protein. This table holds over 500,000 distinct CDR3 sequences, less than 25% found once. These data also featured in a second study, about T cells expressing NK-cell markers.

Sequenced sample: CD4+ T cells sorted from blood. The receptors were sampled from a woman between 18 and 29 years old in good health.

There are a few counts of this clonotype. The J gene is TRBJ2-7, the V gene TRBV5-1, with unresolved D. This CDR3 region has 14 residues. V lost 2 bases, J lost 3 bases, and 12 bases lay in between. CDR1 SGHRS and CDR2 YFSETQ come from the germline V gene. CDR3 in DNA: TGCGCCAGCAGCTTACCGCCCCTCTTCTACGAGCAGTACTTC. This translates into CASSLPPLFYEQYF. Filled out from reference TRBV5-1 and TRBJ2-7, the complete variable domain reads KAGVTQTPRYLIKTRGQQVTLSCSPISGHRSVSWYQQTPGQGLQFLFEYFSETQRNKGNFPGRFSGRQFSNSRSEMNVSTLELGDSALYLCASSLPPLFYEQYFGPGTRLTVT.

This chain connects TRBV20-1 to TRBJ2-1; the match to TRBD1 covers 8 bases. Germline V CDR1 and CDR2: DFQATT, SNEGSKA (reference sequence). V lost 7 bases to trimming and J lost 4 bases; unmatched junction nucleotides: 9. CDR3 length: 14 residues. In DNA form, the CDR3 reads TGCAGTGTCCCGGGACAGGTCCTTTACAATGAGCAGTTCTTC. Its translation is CSVPGQVLYNEQFF.

Only a few counts were recorded for this clonotype. The rearrangement joins TRBV12-3 or TRBV12-4 to TRBJ1-5; 7 positions agree with TRBD1. V lost 6 bases, J lost 5 bases, and 7 bases stayed unmatched. The CDR3 sequence is 14 residues long. The CDR3 sequence is CASRPDREYQPQHF. The CDR3 nucleotides read TGTGCCAGCAGACCCGACAGGGAATATCAGCCCCAGCATTTT.

This clonotype was recorded a few times. The rearrangement uses TRBV29-1 and TRBJ1-1; the D is unclear. Trimming took 4 bases from V and 5 from J, leaving 14 bases between them. The CDR3 is 13 residues long. Germline CDR1 and CDR2: SQVTM and ANQGSEA. CDR3 in amino acids: CSVVSGGRTEAFF. As DNA, the CDR3 is TGCAGCGTTGTAAGTGGAGGAAGGACTGAAGCTTTCTTT. Full variable domain (missing parts from reference TRBV29-1 and TRBJ1-1): SAVISQKPSRDICQRGTSLTIQCQVDSQVTMMFWYRQQPGQSLTLIATANQGSEATYESGFVIDKFPISRPNLTFSTLTVSNMSPEDSSIYLCSVVSGGRTEAFFGQGTRLTVV.

This chain links TRBV20-1 with TRBJ1-2, with 7 bases fitting TRBD1. This CDR3 spans 13 amino acids. In germline, CDR1 is DFQATT, CDR2 SNEGSKA (reference sequence). With V trimmed by 6 bases and J by 6 bases, 10 bases remained unmatched. CDR3 sequence (DNA): TGCAGTGCCGAAGGGGACAGACCACATGGCTACACCTTC. It yields the protein CSAEGDRPHGYTF.

This clonotype occurred a few times. The chain carries TRBV12-3 or TRBV12-4 and TRBJ1-1; tentatively, D is TRBD1 (5 bases). Trimming shortened V by 6 bases and J by 7 bases, and 15 bases separated the two germline ends. This CDR3 spans 13 amino acids. The CDR3 loop is CASRQQPQGEAFF. CDR3 sequence (DNA): TGTGCCAGCAGACAACAGCCCCAGGGTGAAGCTTTCTTT.

The V gene is TRBV5-1, the J gene TRBJ2-5; TRBD2 is a possible D gene (6 bases). CDR1 is SGHRS and CDR2 is YFSETQ in the germline V gene. This CDR3 has 15 amino acids. Between the trimmed V and J ends, which lost 1 base and 3 bases, there was a span of 13 bases. The chain's CDR3 is CASSLFGTGEETQYF. The CDR3, as DNA: TGCGCCAGCAGCTTGTTCGGGACGGGGGAAGAGACCCAGTACTTC.

This clonotype was counted only a few times. This rearrangement joins TRBV12-3 or TRBV12-4 to TRBJ1-4; 11 nucleotides agree with TRBD1. Trimming cost V 4 bases and J 8 bases; bases outside gene matches: 6. The CDR3 has 15 residues. CDR3 coding DNA: TGTGCCAGCAGTTCCGGACAGGGGGCGACGGAAAAACTGTTTTTT. Amino acid sequence: CASSSGQGATEKLFF.

The rearrangement uses TRBV4-1 and TRBJ2-3; TRBD2 aligns across 11 bases. Germline CDR1 and CDR2: MGHRA and YSYEKL. Germline trimming cut 5 bases from V and 2 bases from J; bases unmatched to any gene: 6. This CDR3 comprises 16 residues. DNA of the CDR3: TGCGCCAGCAGCATACTAGCGGGGGTCGTCACAGATACGCAGTATTTT. Translated: CASSILAGVVTDTQYF.

This clonotype has only a few counts. The chain is built from TRBV18 and TRBJ1-3, with D unresolved. The length of the CDR3 is 16 residues. CDR1 KGHSH and CDR2 LQKENI come from the germline V gene. V was pared by 0 bases and J by 0 bases, with 9 bases between. The CDR3 region has the DNA TGTGCCAGCTCACCACCGGCCTGGAGCTCTGGAAACACCATATATTTT. Translation gives CASSPPAWSSGNTIYF.

This clonotype was detected a few times. The V call is TRBV29-1, the J call TRBJ2-7, with D perhaps assigned TRBD1 or TRBD2 (5 bases each). The V gene lost 6 bases and the J gene lost 6 bases, with 15 bases spanning the gap. Germline V gene data show CDR1 as SQVTM and CDR2 as ANQGSEA. This CDR3 spans 12 amino acids. The CDR3 region is CSVGWGSGEQYF. The CDR3 nucleotides are TGCAGCGTGGGGTGGGGGTCTGGCGAGCAGTACTTC.

This clonotype was seen only a few times. V is TRBV20-1 and J is TRBJ2-7; TRBD2 agrees at 9 bases. Germline assignment: CDR1 DFQATT and CDR2 SNEGSKA (reference sequence). The CDR3 totals 13 residues. Trimming removed 1 base from V and 6 bases from J; junction bases left unmatched: 4. In nucleotides, the CDR3 is TGCAGTGCTAGAGCCCCTAGCGGGGTCGAGCAGTACTTC. Its protein product is CSARAPSGVEQYF.

This clonotype was seen many times. This rearrangement joins TRBV5-1 to TRBJ2-2; D unresolved. V gave up 6 bases and J gave up 1 base, with 7 bases separating them. Per germline, CDR1 SGHRS and CDR2 YFSETQ. The CDR3 is 13 residues long. The CDR3 is CASKQWNTGELFF. The DNA for the CDR3 is TGCGCCAGCAAACAGTGGAACACCGGGGAGCTGTTTTTT.

V usage is TRBV5-6 and J usage is TRBJ2-3, with 8 bases that match TRBD2. Germline V gene lookup returns CDR1 SGHDT and CDR2 YYEEEE. With 3 bases clipped from V and 0 bases from J, the junction kept 6 bases outside the gene matches. The CDR3 covers 16 residues. The CDR3, as DNA: TGTGCCAGCAGCTACGGGGGGGGACTAAGCACAGATACGCAGTATTTT. Its protein is CASSYGGGLSTDTQYF.

V is TRBV28 and J is TRBJ2-7, with a possible D match to TRBD1 (5 bases). The length of the CDR3 is 12 residues. Germline V gene data show CDR1 as MDHEN and CDR2 as SYDVKM. The CDR3 DNA is TGTGGTACAGGACGCCTCTCCTACGAGCAGTACTTC. This codes for CGTGRLSYEQYF.

This sequence joins TRBV10-1 and TRBJ2-1, with 13 positions matching TRBD2. Germline-derived CDR1 and CDR2 are WNHNN and SYGVQD (reference sequence). The CDR3 is 15 residues long. The V segment lost 5 bases and the J segment 9 bases; nucleotides outside the gene matches: 7. CDR3 sequence reads: CASSSGTSGVGEQFF. CDR3 bases: TGCGCCAGCAGTTCCGGGACTAGCGGGGTCGGTGAGCAGTTCTTC.

This clonotype showed up many times. The V gene is TRBV12-5, the J gene TRBJ1-2; D is unclear. Trimming took off 0 bases at V and 5 bases at J, with 22 bases between the two ends. Per the germline V gene, CDR1 is LGHNT and CDR2 is FRNRAP. The CDR3 has 18 residues. The CDR3 reads CASGLVPLGSRLVYGYTF. CDR3 sequence (DNA): TGTGCTAGTGGTTTGGTACCCTTGGGAAGCCGCCTTGTTTATGGCTACACCTTC.

The chain joins TRBV12-3 or TRBV12-4 to TRBJ2-7; D tentatively fits TRBD1 or TRBD2 (5 bases each). CDR3 size: 14 residues. The V end was cut by 6 bases, the J end by 3 bases, with 15 bases between. The CDR3 protein is CASSRGGPDYEQYF. The DNA of the CDR3 is TGTGCCAGCAGCCGGGGCGGTCCCGACTACGAGCAGTACTTC.

The rearrangement joins TRBV7-2 to TRBJ1-3; no reliable D call. With 8 bases removed from V and 0 bases from J, the gap between germline ends came to 11 bases. The germline V gene encodes CDR1 SGHTA and CDR2 FQGNSA. This CDR3 is 14 amino acids long. The CDR3 region has the DNA TGTGCCAGCGAAAGGTCCAACTCTGGAAACACCATATATTTT. Translated: CASERSNSGNTIYF.

In nucleotides, the CDR3 is TGCGCCAGCAGCTTGGCCGTGGTAGCGGGAGGGGTCAGTGAGCAGTTCTTC. Its translation is CASSLAVVAGGVSEQFF. The chain is built from TRBV5-1 and TRBJ2-1; 11 positions agree with TRBD2. Germline CDR1 and CDR2: SGHRS and YFSETQ. This CDR3 has 17 amino acids. After removal of 0 bases from V and 9 bases from J, the junction contained 11 bases not matched to a gene. The full variable domain, in which reference TRBV5-1 and TRBJ2-1 provide the parts outside the CDR3, is KAGVTQTPRYLIKTRGQQVTLSCSPISGHRSVSWYQQTPGQGLQFLFEYFSETQRNKGNFPGRFSGRQFSNSRSEMNVSTLELGDSALYLCASSLAVVAGGVSEQFFGPGTRLTVL.

This chain joins TRBV20-1 and TRBJ1-1, with D possibly TRBD1 on 6 matching bases. This CDR3 region has 16 residues. Trimming stripped 3 bases from V and 1 base from J, with 18 bases between. Germline V CDR1 and CDR2: DFQATT, SNEGSKA (reference sequence). CDR3 nucleotides: TGCAGTGCTAGTGGGGGAGCTGGACAGACGAACACTGAAGCTTTCTTT. Its translation: CSASGGAGQTNTEAFF.

This rearrangement joins TRBV30 to TRBJ1-1; D uncertain. The V end lost 0 bases, the J end lost 5 bases, and 13 bases lay between the germline ends. The germline gives CDR1 GTSNPN, CDR2 SVGIG (reference sequence). The CDR3 runs to 14 residues. The CDR3 region has the DNA TGTGCCTGGAGTGTAAACCTACGCCGGACTGAAGCTTTCTTT. This translates into CAWSVNLRRTEAFF.

The chain carries TRBV5-6 and TRBJ2-3; a possible D gene is TRBD2 (6 bases). Trimming took off 4 bases at V and 5 bases at J, with 14 bases between the two ends. Germline V gene sequence: CDR1 SGHDT, CDR2 YYEEEE. The CDR3 is 14 residues long. The CDR3 sequence: CASSPGTLQDTQYF. The CDR3 DNA reads TGTGCCAGCAGCCCTGGGACTCTGCAAGATACGCAGTATTTT.

This rearrangement joins TRBV19 to TRBJ1-2; D not certain. The germline V gene encodes CDR1 LNHDA and CDR2 SQIVND (reference sequence). Trimming removed 3 bases at V and 8 bases at J, with 22 bases between. This CDR3 is built from 16 residues. For the CDR3, the DNA is TGTGCCAGTAGTATTTGGACGAAAGTTCTTAAGTACGGCTACACCTTC. Protein: CASSIWTKVLKYGYTF.

V and J are TRBV7-9 and TRBJ1-1; D is uncertain. This CDR3 contains 15 residues. Germline V gene lookup returns CDR1 SEHNR and CDR2 FQNEAQ (reference sequence). Trimming took off 1 base at V and 2 bases at J, with 11 bases between the two ends. This chain's CDR3 is CASSLVGAVNTEAFF. Here the CDR3 DNA reads TGTGCCAGCAGCTTAGTAGGAGCTGTAAACACTGAAGCTTTCTTT.

This clonotype was observed a handful of times. The V and J genes are TRBV20-1 and TRBJ2-4, with TRBD2 identical over 7 bases. V was pared by 6 bases and J by 3 bases, with 8 bases of the junction left unmatched. Germline CDR1 DFQATT, CDR2 SNEGSKA (reference sequence). This CDR3 has 14 residues. This CDR3 is CSARTRSVKNIQYF. As DNA, the CDR3 is TGCAGTGCCAGGACTAGATCGGTCAAAAACATTCAGTACTTC.